The clone carrying this TCR beta chain was recorded once. Its antigen remains unknown. These data originate in a study of Ad26.COV2.S vaccination and SARS-CoV-2 variants. Repertoires were generated with immunoSEQ multiplex PCR, while TCRdb's copy carries only in-frame clones and drops some. Among 300,000 to 500,000 clones, 88% were seen once, and the ten largest hold under 3.5%. General observations from the study: Substantial breadth was reported for post-vaccination spike-specific CD8+ and CD4+ T cells. Similar non-spike TCR breadth was observed in recipients of vaccine and of placebo.

Germline V gene lookup returns CDR1 KGHSH and CDR2 LQKENI. The CDR3 consists of 17 residues. V lost 1 base to trimming and J lost 1 base; unmatched junction nucleotides: 4. Treatment described: 15 to 20 received Ad26.COV2.S at low or high dose, single or two shots; about 5 received placebo; per-sample allocation not given. Sampling happened 63 days after the first vaccine or placebo injection. Source: peripheral blood, taken in a trial of Ad26.COV2.S vaccine versus placebo. V usage is TRBV18 and J usage is TRBJ2-2; TRBD2 agrees at 9 bases. This sequence was found in a person aged 18-65 years who received the Ad26.COV2.S COVID-19 vaccine or a placebo. The CDR3 region has the DNA TGTGCCAGCTCACCACTTTCTAGCGGGGAGAACACCGGGGAGCTGTTTTTT. Protein sequence: CASSPLSSGENTGELFF. Filled out from reference TRBV18 and TRBJ2-2, the complete variable domain reads NAGVMQNPRHLVRRRGQEARLRCSPMKGHSHVYWYRQLPEEGLKFMVYLQKENIIDESGMPKERFSAEFPKEGPSILRIQQVVRGDSAAYFCASSPLSSGENTGELFFGEGSRLTVL.